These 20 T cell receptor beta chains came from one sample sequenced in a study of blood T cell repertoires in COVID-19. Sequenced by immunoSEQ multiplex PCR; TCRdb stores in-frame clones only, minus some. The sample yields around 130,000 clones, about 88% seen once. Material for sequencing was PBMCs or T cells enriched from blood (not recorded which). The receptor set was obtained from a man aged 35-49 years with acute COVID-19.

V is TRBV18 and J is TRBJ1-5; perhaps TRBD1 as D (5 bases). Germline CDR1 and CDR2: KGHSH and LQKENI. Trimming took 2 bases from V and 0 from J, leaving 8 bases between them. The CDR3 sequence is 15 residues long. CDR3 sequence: CASSPGADSNQPQHF. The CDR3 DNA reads TGTGCCAGCTCACCAGGGGCTGATAGCAATCAGCCCCAGCATTTT.

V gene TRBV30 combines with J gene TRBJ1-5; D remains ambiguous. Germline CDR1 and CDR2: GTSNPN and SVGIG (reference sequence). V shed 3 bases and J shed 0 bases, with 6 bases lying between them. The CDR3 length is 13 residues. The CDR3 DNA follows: TGTGCCTGGAGCGCAGATAGCAATCAGCCCCAGCATTTT. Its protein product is CAWSADSNQPQHF.

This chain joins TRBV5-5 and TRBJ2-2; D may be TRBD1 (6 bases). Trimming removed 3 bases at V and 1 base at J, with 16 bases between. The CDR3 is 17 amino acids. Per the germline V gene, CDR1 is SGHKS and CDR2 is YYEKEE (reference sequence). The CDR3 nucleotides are TGTGCCAGCAGCTCCGTGACAGGATCCTTGAACACCGGGGAGCTGTTTTTT. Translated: CASSSVTGSLNTGELFF. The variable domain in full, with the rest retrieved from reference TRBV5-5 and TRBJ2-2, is DAGVTQSPTHLIKTRGQQVTLRCSPISGHKSVSWYQQVLGQGPQFIFQYYEKEERGRGNFPDRFSARQFPNYSSELNVNALLLGDSALYLCASSSVTGSLNTGELFFGEGSRLTVL.

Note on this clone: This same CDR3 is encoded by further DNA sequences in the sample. The CDR3 is CASSSDRGNTEAFF. In DNA form, the CDR3 reads TGTGCCAGCAGTTCCGACAGGGGGAACACTGAAGCTTTCTTT. The V gene is TRBV27, the J gene TRBJ1-1; 8 bases align to TRBD1. This CDR3 contains 14 residues. Germline loops: CDR1 MNHEY, CDR2 SMNVEV (reference sequence). With V trimmed by 4 bases and J by 1 base, 2 bases remained unmatched.

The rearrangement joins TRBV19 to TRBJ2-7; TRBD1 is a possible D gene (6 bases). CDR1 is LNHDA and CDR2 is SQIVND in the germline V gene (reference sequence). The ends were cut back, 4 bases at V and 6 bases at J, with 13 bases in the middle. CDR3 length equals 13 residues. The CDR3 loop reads CASSTLPDSEQYF. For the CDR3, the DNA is TGTGCCAGTAGTACCCTTCCGGACAGCGAGCAGTACTTC.

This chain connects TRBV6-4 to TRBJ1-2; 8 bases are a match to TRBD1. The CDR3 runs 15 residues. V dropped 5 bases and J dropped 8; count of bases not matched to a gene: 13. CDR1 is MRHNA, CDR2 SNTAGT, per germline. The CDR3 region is CASSYPGQAFGGYTF. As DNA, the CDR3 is TGTGCCAGCAGTTACCCGGGACAGGCCTTTGGAGGCTACACCTTC.

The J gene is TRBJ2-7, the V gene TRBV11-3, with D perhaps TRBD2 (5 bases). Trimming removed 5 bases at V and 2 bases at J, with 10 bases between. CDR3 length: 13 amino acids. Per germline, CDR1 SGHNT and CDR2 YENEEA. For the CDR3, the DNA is TGTGCCAGCAGCCCCGACGGGGCCTACGAGCAGTACTTC. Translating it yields CASSPDGAYEQYF.

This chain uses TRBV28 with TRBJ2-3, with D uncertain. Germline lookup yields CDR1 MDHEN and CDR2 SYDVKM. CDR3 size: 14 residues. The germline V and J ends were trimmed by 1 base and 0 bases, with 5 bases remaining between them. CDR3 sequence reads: CASSLSLSTDTQYF. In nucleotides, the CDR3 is TGTGCCAGCAGTTTATCCCTCAGCACAGATACGCAGTATTTT.

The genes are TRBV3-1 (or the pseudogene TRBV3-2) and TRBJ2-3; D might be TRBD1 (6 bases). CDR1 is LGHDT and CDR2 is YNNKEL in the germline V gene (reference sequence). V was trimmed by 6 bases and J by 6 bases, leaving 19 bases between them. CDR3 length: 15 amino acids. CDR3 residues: CASRPTGQKEDTQYF. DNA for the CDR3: TGTGCCAGCAGACCAACGGGACAAAAGGAGGATACGCAGTATTTT.

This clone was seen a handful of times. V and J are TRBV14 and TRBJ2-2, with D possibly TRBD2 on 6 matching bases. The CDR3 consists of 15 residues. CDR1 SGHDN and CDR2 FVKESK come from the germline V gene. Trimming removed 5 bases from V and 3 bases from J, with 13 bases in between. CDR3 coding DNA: TGTGCCAGCAGCAGACCGGGACTTCACACCGGGGAGCTGTTTTTT. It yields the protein CASSRPGLHTGELFF.

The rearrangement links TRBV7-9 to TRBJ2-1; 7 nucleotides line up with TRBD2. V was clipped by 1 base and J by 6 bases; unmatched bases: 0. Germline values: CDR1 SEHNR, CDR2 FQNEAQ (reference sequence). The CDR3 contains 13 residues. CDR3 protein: CASSLGTSNEQFF. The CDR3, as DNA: TGTGCCAGCAGCTTAGGGACTAGCAATGAGCAGTTCTTC.

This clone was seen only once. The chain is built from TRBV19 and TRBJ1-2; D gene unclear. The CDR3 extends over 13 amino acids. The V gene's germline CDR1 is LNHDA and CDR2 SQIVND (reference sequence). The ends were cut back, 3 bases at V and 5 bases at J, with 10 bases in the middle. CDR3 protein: CASSIIGRYGYTF. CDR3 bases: TGTGCCAGTAGTATTATCGGGAGATATGGCTACACCTTC.

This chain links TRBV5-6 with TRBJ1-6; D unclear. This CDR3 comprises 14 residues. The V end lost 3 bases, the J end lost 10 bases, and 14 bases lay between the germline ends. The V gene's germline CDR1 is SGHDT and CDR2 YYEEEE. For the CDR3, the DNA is TGTGCCAGCAGCTCCCGACGCCGAGGATCACCCCTCCACTTT. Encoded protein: CASSSRRRGSPLHF. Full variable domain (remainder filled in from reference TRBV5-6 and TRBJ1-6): DAGVTQSPTHLIKTRGQQVTLRCSPKSGHDTVSWYQQALGQGPQFIFQYYEEEERQRGNFPDRFSGHQFPNYSSELNVNALLLGDSALYLCASSSRRRGSPLHFGNGTRLTVT.

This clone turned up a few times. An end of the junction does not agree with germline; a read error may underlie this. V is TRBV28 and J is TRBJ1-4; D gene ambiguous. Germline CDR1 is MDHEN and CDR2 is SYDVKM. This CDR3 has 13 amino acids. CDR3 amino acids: CASSLSDHHTRDF. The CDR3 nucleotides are TGTGCCAGCAGTTTGTCGGACCACCACACTAGGGATTTT. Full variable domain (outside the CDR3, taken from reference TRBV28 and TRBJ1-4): DVKVTQSSRYLVKRTGEKVFLECVQDMDHENMFWYRQDPGLGLRLIYFSYDVKMKEKGDIPEGYSVSREKKERFSLILESASTNQTSMYLCASSLSDHHTRDFGSGTQLSVL.

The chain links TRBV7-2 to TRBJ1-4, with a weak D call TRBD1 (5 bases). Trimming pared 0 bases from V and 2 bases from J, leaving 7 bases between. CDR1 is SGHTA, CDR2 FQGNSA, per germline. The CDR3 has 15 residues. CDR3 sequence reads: CASSLAAGTNEKLFF. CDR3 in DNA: TGTGCCAGCAGCTTAGCTGCAGGGACTAATGAAAAACTGTTTTTT.

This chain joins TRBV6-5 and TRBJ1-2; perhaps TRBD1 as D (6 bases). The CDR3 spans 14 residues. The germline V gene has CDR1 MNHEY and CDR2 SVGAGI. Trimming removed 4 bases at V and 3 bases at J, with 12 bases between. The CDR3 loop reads CASSSPDSYYGYTF. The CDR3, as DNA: TGTGCCAGCAGTTCTCCGGACAGCTACTATGGCTACACCTTC.

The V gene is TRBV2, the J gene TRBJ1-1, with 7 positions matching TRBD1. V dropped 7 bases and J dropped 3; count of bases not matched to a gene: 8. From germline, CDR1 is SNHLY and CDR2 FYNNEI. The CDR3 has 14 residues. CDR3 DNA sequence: TGTGCCAGCATTACAGGGGCCCAAGACACTGAAGCTTTCTTT. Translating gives CASITGAQDTEAFF.

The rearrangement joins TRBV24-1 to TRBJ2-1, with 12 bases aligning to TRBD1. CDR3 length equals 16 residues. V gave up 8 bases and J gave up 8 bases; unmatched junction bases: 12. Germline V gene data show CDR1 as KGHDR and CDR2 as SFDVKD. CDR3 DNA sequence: TGTGCCACCACGGGGTCACCGGGACAGGGGGCCTATGAGCAGTTCTTC. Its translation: CATTGSPGQGAYEQFF.

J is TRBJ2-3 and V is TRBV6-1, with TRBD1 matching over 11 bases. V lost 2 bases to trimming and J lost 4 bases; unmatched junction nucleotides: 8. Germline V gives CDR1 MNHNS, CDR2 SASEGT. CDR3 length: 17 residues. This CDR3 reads CASSETGQGDTADTQYF. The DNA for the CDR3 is TGTGCCAGCAGTGAAACGGGACAGGGGGACACAGCAGATACGCAGTATTTT.

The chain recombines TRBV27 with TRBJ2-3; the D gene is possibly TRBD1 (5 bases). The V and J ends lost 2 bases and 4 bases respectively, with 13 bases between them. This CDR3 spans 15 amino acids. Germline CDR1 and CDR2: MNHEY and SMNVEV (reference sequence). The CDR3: CASSLIGAVADTQYF. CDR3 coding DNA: TGTGCCAGCAGTTTAATAGGGGCAGTGGCAGATACGCAGTATTTT.